This T cell receptor beta chain originates from a study of identical twins listed by TCRdb under 2016. Study-level background: TCR alpha and beta repertoires from monozygotic twins, unrelated adults of various ages and cord blood were deep-sequenced to test whether fetal clonotypes persist. Replicate twin experiments were performed at different times using different library preparation protocols to rule out contamination. The research as a whole found: Excess twin sharing in beta out-of-frame sequences was weaker because fewer shared sequences lowered the signal-to-noise ratio. Abundant cord blood beta clonotypes had fewer insertions, young adult naive repertoires showed a similar but weaker trend, and memory repertoires showed no such trend. In monozygotic twins, out-of-frame TCR alpha sharing was systematically underestimated by recombination models, although the models agreed with sharing between unrelated individuals. Because the same donors could not be followed over many years, the conclusions depended on cross-sectional statistical analysis. Compared with coincidental sharing between unrelated individuals, out-of-frame TCR alpha sequences shared between twins showed an excess of sequences with low generation probability. Zero-insertion analyses could be partly confounded by invariant T cells such as MAIT and iNKT, though diverse VJ usage argued against such confounding for most clonotypes.

Sequences SGHDN (CDR1) and FVKESK (CDR2) are obtained from the germline V gene. V is cut by 0 bases and J by 4 bases, and the space between the germline ends is 15 bases. Reading from cysteine to phenylalanine, the CDR3 counts 16 amino acids. The only DNA kept is the CDR3, 48 bases in frame from the first base. The receptor library was made with 5' RACE. Sequencing took place on an Illumina HiSeq 2000. Template switching added a universal primer binding site, and the final cDNA carried a unique molecular identifier that allowed TCR cDNA molecules to be counted accurately. First-strand cDNA for TCR alpha and beta chains was synthesized from specific primers in the conserved constant-segment region. To control for contamination, each cDNA library was double barcoded with a SMART-Mk sample barcode plus Illumina barcodes. TruSeq adapter sequences along with Illumina sample barcodes were introduced in two successive PCR steps. The Illumina HiSeq platform was used with custom primers to sequence TCR alpha and beta cDNA libraries. The paper's processing steps were these. Unique molecular identifiers were extracted from raw reads with MiGEC, and CDR3 positions were determined with MiXCR. Recombination models were inferred per individual with the repgenHMM and IGoR tools using an EM algorithm. Shared clonotypes were analyzed with the tcR package in R, and sharing was normalized by the product of cloneset sizes. Out-of-frame nonproductive sequences were analyzed to study raw recombination free of thymic and clonal selection effects. The public reads were quality trimmed at Q25 with fastp and then assembled into clones with MiXCR by TCRdb, keeping productive beta chains. One record per CDR3 amino acid sequence lists the most common genes and DNA. The authors' filters were not applied to this entry. The sample yields 350,000 to 500,000 distinct CDR3 sequences; roughly 20% were counted once. The top ten clones comprise approximately 12% of the sample.

Only healthy Caucasian donors were included. The study also sequenced three unrelated non-twin adults: a male aged 18 to 30, a male aged 50 to 60 and a female aged 50 to 60. Miltenyi CD45RO+ enrichment and human naive T-cell isolation kits were used to isolate memory (CD45RO+) and naive T cells from PBMC. A word on this clonotype: Its antigen is not yet known. Base qualities are not recorded, but no much larger clone differs from it by a single base.

The sequencing sample was made of naive T cells sorted from blood. This specimen's cell subset or site label, interpreted: cells isolated with a human naive T-cell isolation kit. This chain is built from TRBV14 and TRBJ1-2, with the identity of the D gene unclear. The receptor was derived from a man between 45 and 60 years old in good health. Here is the DNA: TGTGCCAGCAGCCAAGAGGACGGTCCTGGACTCTATGGCTACACCTTC. Translated, this gives CASSQEDGPGLYGYTF.